The source of this TCR beta chain is a study of Graves' ophthalmopathy and Graves' hyperthyroidism. For the study at large: The blood sample was drawn at first diagnosis and before any treatment. Findings and caveats of the study: A classifier, a 13-signature model, separated ophthalmopathy from stable hyperthyroidism with roughly 90% sensitivity and 75% to 83% specificity.

This clonotype has a count of ten or more. Its matching antigen is unknown. Amplifying from RNA transcripts, the study obtained TCR beta CDR3 regions. The workflow started with a first-round RT-PCR run with HTBI primers and then moved on to a second-round multiplex PCR. TCRdb re-called the multiplex PCR reads through MiXCR, storing one row per CDR3 protein. The profile shows hundreds of thousands of distinct CDR3 sequences, around a fifth of them singletons. Germline V CDR1 and CDR2: SGHTA, FQGNSA. The length of the CDR3 is 15 residues. The V and J ends lost 2 bases and 10 bases, in that order; junction bases with no gene match: 10. Exclusion covered patients with other autoimmune diseases or uncontrolled infections (as well as pregnancy or lactation). The PBMC fraction was derived from about 9.2 ml of fresh peripheral blood.

Sequences were obtained from peripheral blood. The TCR originated in a woman in her late teens or twenties with stable Graves' hyperthyroidism. Some clones in this sample may be carry-over from other donors' samples. The chain combines TRBV7-2 with TRBJ2-5; the match to TRBD1 covers 10 bases. CDR3 bases: TGTGCCAGCAGCTTAACCAGGACAGGGGGAGGAATCCAGTACTTC. Its translation is CASSLTRTGGGIQYF.